This T cell receptor (beta chain) was recovered during a study of blood T cells in healthy people across ages. Overall study findings and caveats: For the donors, CMV status was unknown and possibly confounded expanded clonotype changes. Both naive CD4+ cell counts and diversity were greater in long-lived donors than in aged donors.

For this clonotype: The antigen is undetermined.

A J-beta primer mix and a sample-barcoded 5' primer were used in a second PCR of roughly 6 to 11 cycles. Each cDNA molecule received a tag from a template-switch adaptor that had 12 random nucleotides. TCRdb recomputed calls from the 5' RACE reads with MiXCR, one row per CDR3 protein. This sample has about 900,000 distinct CDR3 sequences, with 62% found just once. Germline CDR1 and CDR2: SEHNR and FQNEAQ (reference sequence). There are 12 residues in the CDR3. V was clipped by 1 base and J by 8 bases, with 6 bases between them. The TCR sequence derives from a man aged 25 to 45 in good health. Input material: blood. The J gene is TRBJ2-1, the V gene TRBV7-9; the D is unclear. CDR3 coding DNA: TGTGCCAGCAGCTTAGTATACTATGAGCAGTTCTTC. Encoded protein: CASSLVYYEQFF.